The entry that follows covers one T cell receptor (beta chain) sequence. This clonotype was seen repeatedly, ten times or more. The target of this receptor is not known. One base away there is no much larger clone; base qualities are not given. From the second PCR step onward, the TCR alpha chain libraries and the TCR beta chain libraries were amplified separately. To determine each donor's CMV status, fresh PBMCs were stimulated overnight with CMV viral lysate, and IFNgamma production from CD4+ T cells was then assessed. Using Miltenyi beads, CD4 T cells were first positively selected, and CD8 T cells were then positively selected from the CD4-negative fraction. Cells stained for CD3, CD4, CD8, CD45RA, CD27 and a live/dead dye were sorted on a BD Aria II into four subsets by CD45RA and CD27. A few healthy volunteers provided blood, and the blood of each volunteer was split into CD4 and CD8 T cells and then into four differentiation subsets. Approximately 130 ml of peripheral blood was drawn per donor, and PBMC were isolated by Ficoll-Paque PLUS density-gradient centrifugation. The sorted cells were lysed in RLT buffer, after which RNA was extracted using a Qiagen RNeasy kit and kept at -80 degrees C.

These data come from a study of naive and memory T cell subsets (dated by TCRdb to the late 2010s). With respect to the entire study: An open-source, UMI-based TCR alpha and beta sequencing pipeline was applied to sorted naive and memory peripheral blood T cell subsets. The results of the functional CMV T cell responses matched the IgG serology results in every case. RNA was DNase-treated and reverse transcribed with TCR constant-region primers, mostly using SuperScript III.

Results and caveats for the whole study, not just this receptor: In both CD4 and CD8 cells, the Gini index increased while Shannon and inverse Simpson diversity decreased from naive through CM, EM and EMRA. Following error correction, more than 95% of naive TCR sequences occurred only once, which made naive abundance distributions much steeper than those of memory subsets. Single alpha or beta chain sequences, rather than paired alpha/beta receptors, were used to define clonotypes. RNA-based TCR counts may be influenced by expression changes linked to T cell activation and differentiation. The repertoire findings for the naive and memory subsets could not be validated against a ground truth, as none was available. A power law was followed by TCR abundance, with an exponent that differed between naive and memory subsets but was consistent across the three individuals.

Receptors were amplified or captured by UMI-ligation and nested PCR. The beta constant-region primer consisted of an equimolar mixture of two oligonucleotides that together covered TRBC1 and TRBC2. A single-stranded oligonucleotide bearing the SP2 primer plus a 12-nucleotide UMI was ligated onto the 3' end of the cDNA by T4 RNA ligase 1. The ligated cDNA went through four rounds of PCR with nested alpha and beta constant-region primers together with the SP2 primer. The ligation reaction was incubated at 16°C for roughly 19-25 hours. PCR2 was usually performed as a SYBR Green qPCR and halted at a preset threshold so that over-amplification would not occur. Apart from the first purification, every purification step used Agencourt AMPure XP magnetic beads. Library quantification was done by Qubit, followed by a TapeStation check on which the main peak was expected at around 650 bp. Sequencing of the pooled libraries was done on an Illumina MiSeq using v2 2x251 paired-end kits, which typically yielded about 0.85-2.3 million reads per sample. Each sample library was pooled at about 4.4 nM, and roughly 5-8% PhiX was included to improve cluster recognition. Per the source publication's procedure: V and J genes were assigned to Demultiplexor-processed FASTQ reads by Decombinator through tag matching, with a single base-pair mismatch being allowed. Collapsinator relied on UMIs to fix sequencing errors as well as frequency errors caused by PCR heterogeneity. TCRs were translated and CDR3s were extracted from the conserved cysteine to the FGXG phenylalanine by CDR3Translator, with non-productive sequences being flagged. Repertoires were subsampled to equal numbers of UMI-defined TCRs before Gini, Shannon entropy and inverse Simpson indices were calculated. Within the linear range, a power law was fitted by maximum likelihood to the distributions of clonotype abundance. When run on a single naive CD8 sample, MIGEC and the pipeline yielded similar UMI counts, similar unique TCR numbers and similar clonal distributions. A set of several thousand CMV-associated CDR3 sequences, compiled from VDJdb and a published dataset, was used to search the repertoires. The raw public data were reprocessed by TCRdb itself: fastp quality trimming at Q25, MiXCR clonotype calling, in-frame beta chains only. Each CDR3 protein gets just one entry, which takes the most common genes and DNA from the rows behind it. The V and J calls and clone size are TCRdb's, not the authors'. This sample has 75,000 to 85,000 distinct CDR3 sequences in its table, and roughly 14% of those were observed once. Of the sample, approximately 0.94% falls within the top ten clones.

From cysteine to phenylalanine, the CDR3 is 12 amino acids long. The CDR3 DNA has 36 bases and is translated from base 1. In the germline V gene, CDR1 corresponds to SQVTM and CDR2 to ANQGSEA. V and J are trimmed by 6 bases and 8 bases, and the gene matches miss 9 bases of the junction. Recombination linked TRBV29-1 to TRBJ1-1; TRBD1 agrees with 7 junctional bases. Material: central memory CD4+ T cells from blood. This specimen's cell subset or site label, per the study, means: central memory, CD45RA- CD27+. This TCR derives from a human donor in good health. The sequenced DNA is TGCAGCGTCCGACAGGGACGGTTGGAAGCTTTCTTT. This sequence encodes CSVRQGRLEAFF.